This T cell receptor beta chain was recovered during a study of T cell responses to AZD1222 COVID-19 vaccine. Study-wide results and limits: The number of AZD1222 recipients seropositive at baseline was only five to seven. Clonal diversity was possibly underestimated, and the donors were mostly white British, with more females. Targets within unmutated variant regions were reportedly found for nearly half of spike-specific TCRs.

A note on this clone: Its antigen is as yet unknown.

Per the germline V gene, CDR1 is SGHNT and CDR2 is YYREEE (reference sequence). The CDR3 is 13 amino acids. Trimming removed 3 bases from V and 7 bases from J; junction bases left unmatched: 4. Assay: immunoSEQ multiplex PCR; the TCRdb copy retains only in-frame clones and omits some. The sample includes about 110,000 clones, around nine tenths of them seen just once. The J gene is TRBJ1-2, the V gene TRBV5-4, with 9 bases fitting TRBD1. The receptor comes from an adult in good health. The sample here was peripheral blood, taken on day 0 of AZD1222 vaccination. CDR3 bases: TGTGCCAGCAGCTGGGACAGGGTGGCTGGCTACACCTTC. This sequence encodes CASSWDRVAGYTF.